This paragraph reports one T cell receptor beta chain. The CDR3 runs 16 residues. CDR1 and CDR2 (germline): SGDLS, YYNGEE. The V and J ends lost 3 bases and 4 bases, in that order; junction bases with no gene match: 5. Repertoires were generated with immunoSEQ multiplex PCR, while TCRdb's copy carries only in-frame clones and drops some. The sample has tens of thousands of clones; about 93% are singletons. The data are from a study of T cell changes during pregnancy in multiple sclerosis. Specimen: peripheral blood, collected in the third trimester of pregnancy. This sequence joins TRBV9 and TRBJ2-3; 13 bases are shared with TRBD2. The origin of this receptor is a female donor with multiple sclerosis, enrolled in a pregnancy study. The CDR3 DNA reads TGTGCCAGCAGCGACGGACTAGCGGGAGTTTCAGATACGCAGTATTTT. This gives the protein CASSDGLAGVSDTQYF. The full variable domain, rest sourced from reference TRBV9 and TRBJ2-3, is DSGVTQTPKHLITATGQRVTLRCSPRSGDLSVYWYQQSLDQGLQFLIQYYNGEERAKGNILERFSAQQFPDLHSELNLSSLELGDSALYFCASSDGLAGVSDTQYFGPGTRLTVL.